This section outlines one T cell receptor beta chain sequence together with its context. The entry originates in a study of cytomegalovirus exposure and HLA in healthy donors. Primers: 60 Vbeta forward and 13 Jbeta reverse. Some clones are missing from TCRdb's copy, which holds only in-frame ones; the method was immunoSEQ multiplex PCR. The repertoire holds about 130,000 clones, with approximately 85% as singletons. CDR1 and CDR2 (germline): MRHNA, SNTAGT. The CDR3 is made up of 13 amino acids. Trimming cost V 5 bases and J 7 bases, with 11 bases left between them. The chain couples TRBV6-4 to TRBJ1-4; D is uncertain. The receptor was derived from a boy between 5 and 17 years old in good health and CMV-seronegative. The material sequenced was PBMCs. In nucleotides, the CDR3 is TGTGCCAGCAGTTTTGAAAGAGGTGAAAAACTGTTTTTT. It specifies CASSFERGEKLFF.